Sequencing of this TCR beta chain was carried out in a study of cytomegalovirus exposure and HLA in healthy donors. The sample holds a few counts of this clone. This PCR relied on a set of 60 Vbeta primers and 13 Jbeta primers. Some clones are missing from TCRdb's copy, which holds only in-frame ones; the method was immunoSEQ multiplex PCR. Of tens of thousands of clones listed, 60% to 80% are singletons. V lost 0 bases to trimming and J lost 2 bases, with 8 bases between them. The CDR3 extends over 15 amino acids. Germline-derived CDR1 and CDR2 are SGHAT and FQNNGV. This TCR came from a male donor in good health and CMV-seropositive. The chain uses TRBV11-2 and TRBJ1-3; a weak D match, TRBD1 (6 bases). The sample taken for sequencing was PBMCs. The CDR3 DNA sequence: TGTGCCAGCAGCTTAGATCCAGGGGCTGGAAACACCATATATTTT. Translating gives CASSLDPGAGNTIYF.